This T cell receptor (beta chain) comes out of a study of PD-1 blockade in classical Hodgkin lymphoma. All patients experienced relapse after autologous stem cell transplantation, and brentuximab vedotin exposure was variable. Reported best responses ranged across complete response, partial response or progressive disease. Some clones are missing from TCRdb's copy, which holds only in-frame ones; the method was immunoSEQ multiplex PCR. The sample lists about 11,000 clones, roughly four fifths seen once, with about a third in the top ten. CDR1 LNHDA and CDR2 SQIVND come from the germline V gene (reference sequence). CDR3 length: 16 amino acids. The V end lost 3 bases, the J end lost 0 bases, and 14 bases lay between the germline ends.

This sequence joins TRBV19 and TRBJ1-1, with a weak D call TRBD1 (5 bases). Sequences were derived from peripheral blood mononuclear cells (PBMCs), sampled at baseline. The TCR sequence derives from a human donor with classical Hodgkin lymphoma. CDR3 amino acids: CASSIFPGTVNTEAFF. In DNA form, the CDR3 reads TGTGCCAGTAGTATTTTCCCCGGGACGGTGAACACTGAAGCTTTCTTT.